This T cell receptor beta chain comes out of a study of T-cell reconstitution after alpha-beta-depleted transplantation in children. The TCRbeta library was prepared with unique molecular identifiers. TCRdb processed the PCR reads anew with MiXCR; each CDR3 protein has one entry. The sample carries about 210,000 distinct CDR3 sequences, approximately 17% recorded once. The CDR3 has 18 residues. Germline V lookup: CDR1 KGHSH, CDR2 LQKENI. J lost 2 bases, V lost 1 base, and 12 bases had no gene match. Findings of the study overall: Reportedly, roughly two months post-transplant, alpha-beta T cells arose from several hundred expanded graft clones. Hyperexpanded clones declined; after one year, newly produced T cells mostly supplied diversity.

With regard to this clonotype: Its specificity is unknown.

The chain is built from TRBV18 and TRBJ2-3, with 7 positions matching TRBD1. The TCR originated in a male patient under 10 years old who had a stem cell transplant for acute lymphoblastic leukemia, so the T cells may come from the graft donor. The starting material was PBMCs, mostly from graft donor cells, obtained 360 days after TCRalphabeta/CD19-depleted stem cell transplant. Here the CDR3 reads CASSPRNRDSFITDTQYF. The CDR3 nucleotides are TGTGCCAGCTCACCACGAAACCGGGACAGTTTCATCACAGATACGCAGTATTTT.